The present entry profiles one T cell receptor (beta chain) with its context. As handled by the study authors: Estimated nucleated cell counts came from reference gene primer amplification. TCRdb keeps only in-frame clones here, not all; method: immunoSEQ multiplex PCR. The DNA gave D and trimming, while V, J and clone size come from that table. The sample has 140,000 to 150,000 clones, 87% seen once. The sample belongs to a study of blood T cell repertoires in COVID-19. Study as a whole: COVID-19 samples from acute and convalescent phases originated in the United States, Italy and Spain. PBMCs, B-cell-depleted T cells, or T cells were the source of the cDNA or gDNA that made up the material.

There are 12 residues in the CDR3. Germline CDR1 reads SQVTM; CDR2 reads ANQGSEA. The sample taken for sequencing was peripheral blood. The receptor was derived from a woman between 45 and 65 years old with active or convalescent COVID-19. J is TRBJ2-3 and V is TRBV29-1, with a tentative D call TRBD2 (6 bases). The CDR3 loop reads CSSGSRLDTQYF. Written as DNA, the CDR3 is TGCAGTTCCGGGAGTCGTCTAGATACGCAGTATTTT.